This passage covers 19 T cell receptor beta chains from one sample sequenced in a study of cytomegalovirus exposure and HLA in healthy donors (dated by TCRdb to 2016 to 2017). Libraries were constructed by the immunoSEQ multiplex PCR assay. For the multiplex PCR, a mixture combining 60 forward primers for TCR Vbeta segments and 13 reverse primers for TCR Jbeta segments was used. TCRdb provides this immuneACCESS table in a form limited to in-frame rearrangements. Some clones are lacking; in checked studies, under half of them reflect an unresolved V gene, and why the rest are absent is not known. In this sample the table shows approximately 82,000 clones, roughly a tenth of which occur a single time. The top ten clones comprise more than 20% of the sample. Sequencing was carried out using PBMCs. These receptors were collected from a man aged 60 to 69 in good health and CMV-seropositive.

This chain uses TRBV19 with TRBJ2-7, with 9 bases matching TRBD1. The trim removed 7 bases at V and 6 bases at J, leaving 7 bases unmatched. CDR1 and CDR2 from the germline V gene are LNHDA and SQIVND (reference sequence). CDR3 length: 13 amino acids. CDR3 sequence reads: CASKGTGTSEQYF. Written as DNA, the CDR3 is TGTGCCAGTAAGGGGACAGGGACTTCCGAGCAGTACTTC.

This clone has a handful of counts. In DNA, the CDR3 is TGTGCCTGGAGTTCCGGGGAGACCCAGTACTTC. It yields the protein CAWSSGETQYF. This chain uses TRBV30 with TRBJ2-5; D is unclear. Trimming cost V 2 bases and J 5 bases, with 6 bases left between them. The germline V gene encodes CDR1 GTSNPN and CDR2 SVGIG (reference sequence). The CDR3 runs to 11 residues.

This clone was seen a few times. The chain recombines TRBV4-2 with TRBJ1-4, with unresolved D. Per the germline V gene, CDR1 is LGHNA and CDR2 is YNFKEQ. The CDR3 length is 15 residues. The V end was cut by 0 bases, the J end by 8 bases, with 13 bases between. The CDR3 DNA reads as TGTGCCAGCAGCCAAGACGGGGAGGGATGGGAAAAACTGTTTTTT. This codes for CASSQDGEGWEKLFF.

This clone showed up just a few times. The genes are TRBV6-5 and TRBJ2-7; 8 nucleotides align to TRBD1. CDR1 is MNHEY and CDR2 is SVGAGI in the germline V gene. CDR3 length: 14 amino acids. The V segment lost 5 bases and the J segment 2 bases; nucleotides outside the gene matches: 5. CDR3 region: CASSLYRGTYEQYF. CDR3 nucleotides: TGTGCCAGCAGTCTCTACAGGGGGACCTACGAGCAGTACTTC.

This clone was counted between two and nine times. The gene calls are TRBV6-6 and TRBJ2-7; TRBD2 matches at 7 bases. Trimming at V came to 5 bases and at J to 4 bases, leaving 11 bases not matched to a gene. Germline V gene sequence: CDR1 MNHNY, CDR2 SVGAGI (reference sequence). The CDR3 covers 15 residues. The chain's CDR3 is CASSPPASGNYEQYF. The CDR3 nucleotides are TGTGCCAGCAGTCCCCCGGCTAGCGGAAATTACGAGCAGTACTTC.

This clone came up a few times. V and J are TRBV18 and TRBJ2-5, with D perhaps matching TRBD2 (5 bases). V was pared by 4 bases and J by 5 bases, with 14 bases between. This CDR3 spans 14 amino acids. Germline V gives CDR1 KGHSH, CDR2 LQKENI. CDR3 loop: CASSRSLESETQYF. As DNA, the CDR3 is TGTGCCAGCTCACGATCACTAGAATCCGAGACCCAGTACTTC.

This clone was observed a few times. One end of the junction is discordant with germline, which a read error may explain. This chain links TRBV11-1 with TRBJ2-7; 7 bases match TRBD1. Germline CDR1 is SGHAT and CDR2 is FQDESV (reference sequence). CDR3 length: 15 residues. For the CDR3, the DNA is TGTGCCAGCAGTGTCGATGGACAGGCCTCCGACGAGCAGTACTTC. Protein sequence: CASSVDGQASDEQYF.

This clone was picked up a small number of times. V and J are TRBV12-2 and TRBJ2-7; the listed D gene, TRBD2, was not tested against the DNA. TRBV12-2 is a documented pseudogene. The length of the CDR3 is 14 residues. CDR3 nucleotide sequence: TGTGCAAGTCCCATCTCAGCTAGCGGGTACGAGCAGTACGTC. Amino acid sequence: CASPISASGYEQYV.

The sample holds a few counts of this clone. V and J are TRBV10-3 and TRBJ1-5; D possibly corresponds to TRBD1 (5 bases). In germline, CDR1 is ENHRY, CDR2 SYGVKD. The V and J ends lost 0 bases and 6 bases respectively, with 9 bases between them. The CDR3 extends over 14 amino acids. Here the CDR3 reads CAISESLGGQPQHF. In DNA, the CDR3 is TGTGCCATCAGTGAGTCTCTCGGGGGTCAGCCCCAGCATTTT.

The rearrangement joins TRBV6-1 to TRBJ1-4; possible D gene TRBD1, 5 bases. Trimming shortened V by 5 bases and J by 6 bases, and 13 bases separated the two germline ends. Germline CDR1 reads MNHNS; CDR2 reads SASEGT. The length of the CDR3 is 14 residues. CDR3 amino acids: CASSSIPGDEKLFF. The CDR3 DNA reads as TGTGCCAGCAGTAGTATCCCGGGGGATGAAAAACTGTTTTTT.

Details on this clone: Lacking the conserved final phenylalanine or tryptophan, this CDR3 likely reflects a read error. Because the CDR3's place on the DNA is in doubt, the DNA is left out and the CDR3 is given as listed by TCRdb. CDR3 sequence reads: CASSAGQYYEKYL. The chain employs TRBV28 and TRBJ2-7; the table calls TRBD1, which could not be checked here. The CDR3 is 13 amino acids long, termini counted. The V gene's germline CDR1 is MDHEN and CDR2 SYDVKM.

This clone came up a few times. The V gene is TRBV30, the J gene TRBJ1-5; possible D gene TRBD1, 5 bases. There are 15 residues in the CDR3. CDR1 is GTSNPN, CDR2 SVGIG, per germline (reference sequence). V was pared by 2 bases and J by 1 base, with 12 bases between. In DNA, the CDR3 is TGTGCCTGGAGTCTAGGCGGGGACAGCAATCAGCCCCAGCATTTT. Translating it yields CAWSLGGDSNQPQHF.

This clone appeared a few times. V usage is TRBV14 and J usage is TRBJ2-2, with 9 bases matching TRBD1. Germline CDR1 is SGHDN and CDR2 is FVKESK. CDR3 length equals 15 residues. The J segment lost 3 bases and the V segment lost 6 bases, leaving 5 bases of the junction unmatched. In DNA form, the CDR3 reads TGTGCCAGCAGTCCACAGGGGGCGGACACCGGGGAGCTGTTTTTT. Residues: CASSPQGADTGELFF.

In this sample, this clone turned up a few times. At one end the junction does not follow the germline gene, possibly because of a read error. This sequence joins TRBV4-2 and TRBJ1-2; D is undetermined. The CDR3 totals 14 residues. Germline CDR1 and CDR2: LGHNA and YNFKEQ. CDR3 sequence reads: CASSQDMFQDSTAF. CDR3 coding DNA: TGTGCCAGCAGCCAAGATATGTTTCAGGACTCGACGGCCTTC.

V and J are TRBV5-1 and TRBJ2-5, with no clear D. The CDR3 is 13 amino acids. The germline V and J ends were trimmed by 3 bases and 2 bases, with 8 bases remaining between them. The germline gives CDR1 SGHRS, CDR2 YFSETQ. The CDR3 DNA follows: TGCGCCAGCAGCTGGGCTCCTCAAGAGACCCAGTACTTC. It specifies CASSWAPQETQYF.

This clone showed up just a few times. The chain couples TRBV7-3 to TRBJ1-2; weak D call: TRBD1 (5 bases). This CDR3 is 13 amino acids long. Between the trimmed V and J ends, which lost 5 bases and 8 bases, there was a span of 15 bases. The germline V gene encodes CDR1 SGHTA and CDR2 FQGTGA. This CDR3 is CASSPQGKGGYTF. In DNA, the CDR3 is TGTGCCAGCAGCCCTCAGGGTAAGGGCGGCTACACCTTC.

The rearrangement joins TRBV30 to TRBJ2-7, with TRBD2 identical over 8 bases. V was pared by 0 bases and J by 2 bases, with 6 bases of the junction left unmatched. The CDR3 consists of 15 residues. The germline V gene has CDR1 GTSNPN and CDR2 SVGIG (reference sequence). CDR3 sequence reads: CAWSVRLARTYEQYF. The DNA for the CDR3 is TGTGCCTGGAGTGTACGACTAGCGCGCACCTACGAGCAGTACTTC.

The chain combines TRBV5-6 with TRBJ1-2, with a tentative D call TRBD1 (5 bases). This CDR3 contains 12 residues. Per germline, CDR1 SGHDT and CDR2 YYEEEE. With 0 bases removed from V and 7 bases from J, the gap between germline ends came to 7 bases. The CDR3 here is CASSLEGLGYTF. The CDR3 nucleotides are TGTGCCAGCAGCTTGGAGGGACTTGGCTACACCTTC.

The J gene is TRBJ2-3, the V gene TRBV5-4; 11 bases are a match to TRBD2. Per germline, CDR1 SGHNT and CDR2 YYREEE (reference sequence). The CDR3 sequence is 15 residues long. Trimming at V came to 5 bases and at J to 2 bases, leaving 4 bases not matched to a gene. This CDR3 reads CASSVSGRATDTQYF. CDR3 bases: TGTGCCAGCAGTGTTAGCGGGAGGGCCACAGATACGCAGTATTTT.